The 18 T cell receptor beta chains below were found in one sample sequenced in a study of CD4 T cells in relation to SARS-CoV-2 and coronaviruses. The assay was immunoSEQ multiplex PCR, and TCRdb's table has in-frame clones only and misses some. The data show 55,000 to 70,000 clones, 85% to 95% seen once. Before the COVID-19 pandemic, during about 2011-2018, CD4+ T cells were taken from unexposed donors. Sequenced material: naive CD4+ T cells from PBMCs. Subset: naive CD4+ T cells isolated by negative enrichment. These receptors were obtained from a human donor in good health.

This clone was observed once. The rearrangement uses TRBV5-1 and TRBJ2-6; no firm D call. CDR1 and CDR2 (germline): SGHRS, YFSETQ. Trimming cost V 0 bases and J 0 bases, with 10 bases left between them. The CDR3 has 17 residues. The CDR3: CASSLVTANSGANVLTF. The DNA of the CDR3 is TGCGCCAGCAGCTTGGTCACAGCAAACTCTGGGGCCAACGTCCTGACTTTC.

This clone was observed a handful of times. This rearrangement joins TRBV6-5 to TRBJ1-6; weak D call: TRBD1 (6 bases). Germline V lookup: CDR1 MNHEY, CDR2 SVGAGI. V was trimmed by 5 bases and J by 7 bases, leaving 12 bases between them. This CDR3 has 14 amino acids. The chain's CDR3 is CASSRQGRNSPLHF. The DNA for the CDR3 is TGTGCCAGCAGTCGCCAGGGGAGGAATTCACCCCTCCACTTT.

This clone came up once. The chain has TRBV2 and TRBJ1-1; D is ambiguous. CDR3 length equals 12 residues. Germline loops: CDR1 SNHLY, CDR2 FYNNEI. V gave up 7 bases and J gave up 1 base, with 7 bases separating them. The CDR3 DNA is TGTGCCAGCACCAGACAGAACACTGAAGCTTTCTTT. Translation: CASTRQNTEAFF.

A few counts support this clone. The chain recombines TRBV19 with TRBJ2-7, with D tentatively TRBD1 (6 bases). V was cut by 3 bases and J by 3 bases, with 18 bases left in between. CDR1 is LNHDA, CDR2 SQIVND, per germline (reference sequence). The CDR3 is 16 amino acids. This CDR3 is CASSIGLRDTLYEQYF. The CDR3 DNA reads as TGTGCCAGTAGTATTGGGCTCCGGGACACCCTCTACGAGCAGTACTTC.

The CDR3 protein is CASSYGQSNSPLHF. CDR3 nucleotides: TGTGCCAGCAGCTACGGACAGTCGAATTCACCCCTCCACTTT. The chain joins TRBV14 to TRBJ1-6; a possible D gene is TRBD1 (6 bases). The CDR3 runs to 14 residues. Trimming pared 5 bases from V and 7 bases from J, leaving 12 bases between. Germline CDR1 is SGHDN and CDR2 is FVKESK.

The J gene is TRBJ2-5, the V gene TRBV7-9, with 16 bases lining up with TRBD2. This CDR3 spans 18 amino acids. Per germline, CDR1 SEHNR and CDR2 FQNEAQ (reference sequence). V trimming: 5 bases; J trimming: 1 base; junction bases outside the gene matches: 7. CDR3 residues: CASSPGTSGGAFQETQYF. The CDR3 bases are TGTGCCAGCAGCCCCGGGACTAGCGGGGGGGCATTCCAAGAGACCCAGTACTTC.

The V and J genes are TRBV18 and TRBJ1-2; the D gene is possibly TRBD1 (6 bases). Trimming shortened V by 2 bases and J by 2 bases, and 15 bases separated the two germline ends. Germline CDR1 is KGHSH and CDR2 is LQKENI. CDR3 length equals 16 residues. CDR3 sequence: CASSPRQATGNYGYTF. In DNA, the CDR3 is TGTGCCAGCTCACCAAGACAGGCGACGGGGAACTATGGCTACACCTTC. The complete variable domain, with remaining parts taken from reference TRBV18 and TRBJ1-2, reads NAGVMQNPRHLVRRRGQEARLRCSPMKGHSHVYWYRQLPEEGLKFMVYLQKENIIDESGMPKERFSAEFPKEGPSILRIQQVVRGDSAAYFCASSPRQATGNYGYTFGSGTRLTVV.

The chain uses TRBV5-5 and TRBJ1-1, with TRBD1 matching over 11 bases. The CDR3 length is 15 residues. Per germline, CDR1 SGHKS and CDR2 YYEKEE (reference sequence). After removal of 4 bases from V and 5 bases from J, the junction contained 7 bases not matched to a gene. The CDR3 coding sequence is TGTGCCAGCAGCCCACGGACAGGGGGCGCGACTGAAGCTTTCTTT. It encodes CASSPRTGGATEAFF.

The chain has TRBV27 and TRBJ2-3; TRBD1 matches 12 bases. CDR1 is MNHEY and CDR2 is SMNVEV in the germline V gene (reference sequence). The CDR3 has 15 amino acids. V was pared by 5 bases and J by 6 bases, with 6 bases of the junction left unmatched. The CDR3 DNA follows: TGTGCCAGCAGTACCCGGGACAGGGGGCGCGATACGCAGTATTTT. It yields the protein CASSTRDRGRDTQYF.

DNA for the CDR3: TGTGCCAGCAGCTTGGAAGCGGGGAGGGCCTCCTACGAGCAGTACTTC. Protein: CASSLEAGRASYEQYF. The gene calls are TRBV5-8 and TRBJ2-7; TRBD2 aligns across 7 bases. This CDR3 region has 16 residues. Germline V gene lookup returns CDR1 SGHTS and CDR2 YDEGEE. J lost 0 bases, V lost 0 bases, and 6 bases had no gene match.

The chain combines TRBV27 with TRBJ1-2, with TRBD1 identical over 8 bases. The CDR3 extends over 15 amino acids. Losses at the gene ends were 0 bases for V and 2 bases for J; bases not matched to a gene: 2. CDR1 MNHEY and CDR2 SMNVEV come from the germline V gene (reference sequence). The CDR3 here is CASSLSRQGNYGYTF. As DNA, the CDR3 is TGTGCCAGCAGTTTATCGCGACAGGGGAACTATGGCTACACCTTC.

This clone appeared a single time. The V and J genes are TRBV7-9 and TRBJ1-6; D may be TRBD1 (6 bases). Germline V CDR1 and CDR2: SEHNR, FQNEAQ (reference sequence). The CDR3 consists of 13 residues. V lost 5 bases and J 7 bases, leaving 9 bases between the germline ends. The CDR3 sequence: CASSPGTNSPLHF. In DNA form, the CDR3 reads TGTGCCAGCAGCCCCGGGACAAATTCACCCCTCCACTTT.

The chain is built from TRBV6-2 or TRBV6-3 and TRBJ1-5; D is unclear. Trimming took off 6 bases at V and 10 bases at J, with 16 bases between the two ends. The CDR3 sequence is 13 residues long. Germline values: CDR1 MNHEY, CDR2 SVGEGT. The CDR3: CASSFLVGDPQHF. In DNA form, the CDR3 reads TGTGCCAGCAGCTTTCTCGTCGGTGATCCCCAGCATTTT.

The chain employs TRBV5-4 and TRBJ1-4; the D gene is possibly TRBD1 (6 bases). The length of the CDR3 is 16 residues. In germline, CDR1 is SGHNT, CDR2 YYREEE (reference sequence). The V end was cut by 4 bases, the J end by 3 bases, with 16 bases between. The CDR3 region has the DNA TGTGCCAGCAGCCCCGTTCGGCCAGGGGCTAATGAAAAACTGTTTTTT. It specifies CASSPVRPGANEKLFF.

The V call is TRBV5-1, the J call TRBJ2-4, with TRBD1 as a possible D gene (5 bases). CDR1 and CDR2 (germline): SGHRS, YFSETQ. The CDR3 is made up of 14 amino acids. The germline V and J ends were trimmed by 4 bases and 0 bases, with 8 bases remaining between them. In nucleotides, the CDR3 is TGCGCCAGCAGCGCGACAGTAGCCAAAAACATTCAGTACTTC. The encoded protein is CASSATVAKNIQYF.

CDR3 sequence reads: CASSLRDRGRSEAFF. CDR3 DNA sequence: TGCGCCAGCAGCTTGCGGGACAGGGGGCGTTCTGAAGCTTTCTTT. The chain joins TRBV5-1 to TRBJ1-1; 12 nucleotides align to TRBD1. Looked up from germline, CDR1 is SGHRS and CDR2 is YFSETQ. The CDR3 spans 15 residues. With V trimmed by 1 base and J by 6 bases, 4 bases remained unmatched.

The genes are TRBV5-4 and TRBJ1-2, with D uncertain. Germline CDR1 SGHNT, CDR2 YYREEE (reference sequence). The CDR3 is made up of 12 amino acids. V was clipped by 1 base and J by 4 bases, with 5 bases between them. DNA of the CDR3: TGTGCCAGCAGCTTGAATATCTATGGCTACACCTTC. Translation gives CASSLNIYGYTF.

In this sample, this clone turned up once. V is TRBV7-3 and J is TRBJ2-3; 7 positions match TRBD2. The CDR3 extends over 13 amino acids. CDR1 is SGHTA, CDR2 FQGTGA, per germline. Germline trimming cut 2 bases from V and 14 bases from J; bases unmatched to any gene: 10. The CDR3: CASSLELRGRRYF. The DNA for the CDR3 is TGTGCCAGCAGCTTAGAGTTGCGGGGGAGACGGTATTTT.